These 4 T cell receptor beta chains share one sample of origin, sequenced in a study of Ad26.COV2.S vaccination and SARS-CoV-2 variants. The treatment denotes: around 19 received Ad26.COV2.S at low or high dose, single or two shots; about 5 received placebo; per-sample allocation not given. Sampling was done on day 63 after the first vaccine or placebo injection. Only in-frame clones appear in the TCRdb table, and some are missing; sequencing was by immunoSEQ multiplex PCR. The sample lists more than 400,000 clones; around 92% were seen once. The material sequenced was peripheral blood, taken in a trial of Ad26.COV2.S vaccine versus placebo. The receptors shown here come from a person aged 18-65 years who received the Ad26.COV2.S COVID-19 vaccine or a placebo.

This clone was seen only once. This chain connects TRBV11-2 to TRBJ2-5, with a possible D match to TRBD1 (5 bases). Germline V gives CDR1 SGHAT, CDR2 FQNNGV. The ends were cut back, 8 bases at V and 5 bases at J, with 12 bases in the middle. This CDR3 is built from 12 residues. DNA for the CDR3: TGTGCCAGCGGGGCCCTAGGGGAGACCCAGTACTTC. Encoded protein: CASGALGETQYF.

The V and J genes are TRBV28 and TRBJ2-5; 7 bases align to TRBD1. The CDR3 is 18 amino acids. The V segment lost 1 base and the J segment 5 bases; nucleotides outside the gene matches: 16. The V gene's germline CDR1 is MDHEN and CDR2 SYDVKM. The CDR3 DNA sequence: TGTGCCAGCAGTTTATACGGCTTACAGGGGAAGGCCAGGGAGACCCAGTACTTC. Translating gives CASSLYGLQGKARETQYF.

V usage is TRBV6-5 and J usage is TRBJ1-1; 9 bases line up with TRBD1. J lost 3 bases, V lost 5 bases, and 4 bases had no gene match. CDR3 length: 14 residues. Looked up from germline, CDR1 is MNHEY and CDR2 is SVGAGI. The CDR3, as DNA: TGTGCCAGCAGTAAATGGACAGGGGACACTGAAGCTTTCTTT. Translating gives CASSKWTGDTEAFF.

Regarding this clone: This same CDR3 is encoded by further DNA sequences in the sample. The genes are TRBV11-2 and TRBJ2-5; no clear D. V was pared by 4 bases and J by 2 bases, with 2 bases between. The CDR3 loop spans 11 amino acids. Germline V gene sequence: CDR1 SGHAT, CDR2 FQNNGV. The CDR3 region is CASSSQETQYF. As DNA, the CDR3 is TGTGCCAGCAGCTCGCAAGAGACCCAGTACTTC.